The 13 T cell receptor beta chains below come from one sample, sequenced in a study of T cells in Graves' hyperthyroidism and ophthalmopathy. RNA transcripts provided the source from which TCR beta CDR3 regions were amplified. The primer set for the first-round RT-PCR of the TCR CDR3 was HTBI. TCRdb analysed the multiplex PCR reads with MiXCR anew, one entry per CDR3 protein. Among some 550,000 distinct CDR3 sequences, approximately 15% were seen once, and the ten largest hold 2.5% to 4%. Sample: blood. These receptor sequences come from a woman aged 40-49 years with Graves' ophthalmopathy.

This clonotype came up many times. For the CDR3, the DNA is TGCAGTGCTAGATCTCCGACCGAGTGGAACGAGCAGTACTTC. Its translation is CSARSPTEWNEQYF. This chain connects TRBV20-1 to TRBJ2-7; unclear D gene. V was shortened by 2 bases and J by 5 bases, with 16 bases between the two germline ends. Germline assignment: CDR1 DFQATT and CDR2 SNEGSKA (reference sequence). This CDR3 region has 14 residues.

The V call is TRBV12-3 or TRBV12-4, the J call TRBJ2-3; 12 bases are a match to TRBD2. This CDR3 is built from 15 residues. V shed 6 bases, J shed 4 bases, and the junction held 5 bases outside the gene matches. The CDR3 reads CASSPGLAGSDTQYF. The CDR3 bases are TGTGCCAGCAGCCCAGGACTAGCGGGGTCAGATACGCAGTATTTT.

This clonotype was counted only a few times. This sequence joins TRBV11-2 and TRBJ1-3; possibly TRBD1 for D (5 bases). Trimming pared 4 bases from V and 0 bases from J, leaving 10 bases between. Per germline, CDR1 SGHAT and CDR2 FQNNGV. This CDR3 has 15 amino acids. In nucleotides, the CDR3 is TGTGCCAGCAGCTCACAGGCCCTCTCTGGAAACACCATATATTTT. Translated: CASSSQALSGNTIYF. Full variable domain (rest looked up from reference TRBV11-2 and TRBJ1-3): EAGVAQSPRYKIIEKRQSVAFWCNPISGHATLYWYQQILGQGPKLLIQFQNNGVVDDSQLPKDRFSAERLKGVDSTLKIQPAKLEDSAVYLCASSSQALSGNTIYFGEGSWLTVV.

This clonotype has just a few counts. The chain carries TRBV20-1 and TRBJ1-1, with unresolved D. The germline CDR1 and CDR2 sequences are DFQATT and SNEGSKA (reference sequence). The CDR3 spans 11 residues. Trimming removed 1 base at V and 6 bases at J, with 6 bases between. The CDR3 is CSARGMSEAFF. The CDR3 DNA reads as TGCAGTGCTAGAGGCATGTCTGAAGCTTTCTTT.

This clonotype showed up just a few times. The chain carries TRBV28 and TRBJ1-6, with D possibly being TRBD1 (5 bases). There are 14 residues in the CDR3. Trimming cost V 3 bases and J 8 bases, with 11 bases left between them. CDR1 and CDR2 (germline): MDHEN, SYDVKM. The CDR3 nucleotides read TGTGCCAGCAGTTTCCCTACAGGTTATTCACCCCTCCACTTT. It specifies CASSFPTGYSPLHF.

This clonotype has ten or more counts. J is TRBJ1-4 and V is TRBV18, with 8 bases identical to TRBD1. Germline values: CDR1 KGHSH, CDR2 LQKENI. The CDR3 has 13 amino acids. With V trimmed by 10 bases and J by 1 base, 2 bases remained unmatched. CDR3 amino acids: CATTGGTNEKLFF. The CDR3 coding sequence is TGTGCCACCACAGGGGGAACTAATGAAAAACTGTTTTTT.

The sample holds a few counts of this clonotype. The V gene is TRBV6-1, the J gene TRBJ2-1, with TRBD2 matching 8 bases. In germline, CDR1 is MNHNS, CDR2 SASEGT. This CDR3 is 15 amino acids long. J gave up 3 bases and V 7 bases, and 8 bases lay outside the gene matches. The CDR3 spells CASTTPGGGYNEQFF. DNA for the CDR3: TGTGCCAGCACCACCCCGGGAGGGGGCTACAATGAGCAGTTCTTC.

The J gene is TRBJ1-5, the V gene TRBV6-6; 11 bases match TRBD1. The CDR3 spans 17 residues. Germline assignment: CDR1 MNHNY and CDR2 SVGAGI (reference sequence). The V and J ends lost 2 bases and 6 bases, in that order; junction bases with no gene match: 9. CDR3 DNA: TGTGCCAGCAGTTACGGGACAGGGGGAGGGCGGGGTCAGCCCCAGCATTTT. Translating gives CASSYGTGGGRGQPQHF.

This clonotype was counted only a few times. V gene TRBV10-3 combines with J gene TRBJ1-2; no clear D gene. V shed 5 bases and J shed 1 base, with 5 bases lying between them. CDR3 length: 12 residues. CDR1 and CDR2 (germline): ENHRY, SYGVKD. In nucleotides, the CDR3 is TGTGCCATCAGTCCGAATAACTATGGCTACACCTTC. Amino acid sequence: CAISPNNYGYTF.

This clonotype was seen a few times. The rearrangement uses TRBV20-1 and TRBJ2-5, with D unclear. Trimming shortened V by 3 bases and J by 0 bases, and 8 bases separated the two germline ends. CDR3 length: 13 amino acids. CDR1 DFQATT and CDR2 SNEGSKA come from the germline V gene (reference sequence). The CDR3 DNA reads TGCAGTGCTAGTAGGGCGGACCAAGAGACCCAGTACTTC. It yields the protein CSASRADQETQYF.

This clonotype came up a few times. The V gene is TRBV29-1, the J gene TRBJ2-5; 7 positions agree with TRBD2. This CDR3 is 12 amino acids long. Germline trimming cut 7 bases from V and 7 bases from J; bases unmatched to any gene: 9. Germline lookup yields CDR1 SQVTM and CDR2 ANQGSEA. CDR3 DNA sequence: TGCAGCGGGAGGACTAGTGGAGGGACCCAGTACTTC. Protein: CSGRTSGGTQYF.

The genes are TRBV19 and TRBJ2-7, with a possible D match to TRBD2 (5 bases). V was trimmed by 2 bases and J by 7 bases, leaving 21 bases between them. Germline V gene lookup returns CDR1 LNHDA and CDR2 SQIVND (reference sequence). The CDR3 is made up of 16 amino acids. CDR3 in DNA: TGTGCCAGTAGTATAATCCCGGGATCTGACGAAAAAGAGCAGTACTTC. This gives the protein CASSIIPGSDEKEQYF.

In its sample, this clonotype was seen many times. V is TRBV11-2 and J is TRBJ2-3; D perhaps matches TRBD2 (5 bases). The CDR3 loop spans 15 amino acids. The ends were cut back, 5 bases at V and 2 bases at J, with 14 bases in the middle. The V gene's germline CDR1 is SGHAT and CDR2 FQNNGV. Here the CDR3 DNA reads TGTGCCAGCAGCCATCTGCGGGTAAACACAGATACGCAGTATTTT. Its protein is CASSHLRVNTDTQYF.